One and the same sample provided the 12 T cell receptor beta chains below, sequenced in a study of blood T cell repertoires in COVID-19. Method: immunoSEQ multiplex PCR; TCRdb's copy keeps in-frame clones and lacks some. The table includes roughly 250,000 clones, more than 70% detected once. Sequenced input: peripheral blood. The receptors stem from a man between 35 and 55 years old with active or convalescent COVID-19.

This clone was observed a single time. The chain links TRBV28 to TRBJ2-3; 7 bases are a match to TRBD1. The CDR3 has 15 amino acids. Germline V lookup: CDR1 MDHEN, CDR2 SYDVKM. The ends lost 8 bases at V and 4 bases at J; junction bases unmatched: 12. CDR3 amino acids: CASDGAMRGPDTQYF. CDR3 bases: TGTGCCAGCGATGGTGCCATGAGGGGGCCAGATACGCAGTATTTT.

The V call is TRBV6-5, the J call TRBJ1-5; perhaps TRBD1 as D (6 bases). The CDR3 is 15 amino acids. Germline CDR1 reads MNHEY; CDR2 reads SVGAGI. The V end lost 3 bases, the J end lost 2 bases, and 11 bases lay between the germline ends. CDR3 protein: CASSYSRTGNQPQHF. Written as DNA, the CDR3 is TGTGCCAGCAGTTATTCTCGGACAGGCAATCAGCCCCAGCATTTT.

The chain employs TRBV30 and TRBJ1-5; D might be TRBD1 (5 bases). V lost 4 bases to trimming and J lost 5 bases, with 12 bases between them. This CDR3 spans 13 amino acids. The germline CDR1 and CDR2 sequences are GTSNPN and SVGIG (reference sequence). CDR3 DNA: TGTGCCTGGAACCCCCCGGGGGATCAGCCCCAGCATTTT. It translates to CAWNPPGDQPQHF.

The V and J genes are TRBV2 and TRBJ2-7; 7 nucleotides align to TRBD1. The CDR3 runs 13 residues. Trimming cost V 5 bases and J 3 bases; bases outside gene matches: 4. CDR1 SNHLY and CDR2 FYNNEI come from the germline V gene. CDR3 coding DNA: TGTGCCAGCAGTCCCCGGGACAGCTACGAGCAGTACTTC. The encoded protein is CASSPRDSYEQYF.

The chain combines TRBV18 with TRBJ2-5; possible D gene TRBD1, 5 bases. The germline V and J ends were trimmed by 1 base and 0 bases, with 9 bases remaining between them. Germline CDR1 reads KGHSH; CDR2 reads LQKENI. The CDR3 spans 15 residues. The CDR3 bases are TGTGCCAGCTCACCACGAACGGACAACCAAGAGACCCAGTACTTC. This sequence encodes CASSPRTDNQETQYF.

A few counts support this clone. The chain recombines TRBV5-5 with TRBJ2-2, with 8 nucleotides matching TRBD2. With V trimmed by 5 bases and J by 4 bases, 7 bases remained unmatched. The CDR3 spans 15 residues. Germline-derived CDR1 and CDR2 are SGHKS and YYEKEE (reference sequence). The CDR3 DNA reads TGTGCCAGCAGGGCCGGGACTAGTAGCACCGGGGAGCTGTTTTTT. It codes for CASRAGTSSTGELFF.

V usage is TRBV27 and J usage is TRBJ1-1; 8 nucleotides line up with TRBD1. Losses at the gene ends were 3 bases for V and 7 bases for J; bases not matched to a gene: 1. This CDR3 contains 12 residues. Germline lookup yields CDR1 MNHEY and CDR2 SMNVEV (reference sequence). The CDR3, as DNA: TGTGCCAGCAGTTTCGACAGGGGTGAAGCTTTCTTT. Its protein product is CASSFDRGEAFF.

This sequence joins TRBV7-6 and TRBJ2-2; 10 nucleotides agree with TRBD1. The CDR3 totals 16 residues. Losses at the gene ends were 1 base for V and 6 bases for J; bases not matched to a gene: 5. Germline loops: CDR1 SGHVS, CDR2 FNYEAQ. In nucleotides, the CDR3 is TGTGCCAGCAGCTTAGAGGGACAGGGGACAGCCGGGGAGCTGTTTTTT. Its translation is CASSLEGQGTAGELFF.

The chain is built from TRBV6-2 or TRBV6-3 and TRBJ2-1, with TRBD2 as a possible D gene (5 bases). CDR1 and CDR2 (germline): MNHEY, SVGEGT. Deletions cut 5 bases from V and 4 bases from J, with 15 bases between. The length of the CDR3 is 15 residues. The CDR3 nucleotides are TGTGCCAGCAGTCGGCGGGTAGCTCTGTACAATGAGCAGTTCTTC. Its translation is CASSRRVALYNEQFF.

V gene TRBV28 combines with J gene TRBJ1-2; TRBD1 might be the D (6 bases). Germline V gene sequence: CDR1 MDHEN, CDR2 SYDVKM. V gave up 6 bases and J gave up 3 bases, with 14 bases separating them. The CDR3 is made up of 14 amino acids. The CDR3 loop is CASRLRGYDYGYTF. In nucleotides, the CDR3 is TGTGCCAGCAGACTGAGGGGGTATGACTATGGCTACACCTTC.

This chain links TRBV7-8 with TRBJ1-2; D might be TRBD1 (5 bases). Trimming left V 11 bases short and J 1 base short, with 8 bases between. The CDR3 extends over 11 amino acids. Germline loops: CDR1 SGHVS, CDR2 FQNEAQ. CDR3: CALGGNYGYTF. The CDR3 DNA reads TGTGCCCTGGGGGGTAACTATGGCTACACCTTC. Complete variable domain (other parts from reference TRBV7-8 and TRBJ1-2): GAGVSQSPRYKVAKRGQDVALRCDPISGHVSLFWYQQALGQGPEFLTYFQNEAQLDKSGLPSDRFFAERPEGSVSTLKIQRTQQEDSAVYLCALGGNYGYTFGSGTRLTVV.

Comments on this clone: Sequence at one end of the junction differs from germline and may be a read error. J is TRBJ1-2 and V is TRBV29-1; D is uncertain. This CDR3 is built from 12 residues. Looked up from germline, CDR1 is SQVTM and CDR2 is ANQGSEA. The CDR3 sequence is CSVEDGAWGYTF. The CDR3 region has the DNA TGCAGCGTGGAAGACGGAGCTTGGGGCTACACCTTC.